A selection of T cell receptor beta chains follows, all from one sample in a study of CD8 T cells in ankylosing spondylitis. Each CDR3 protein is one row after TCRdb ran MiXCR on the 5' RACE reads. This sample yields 500,000 to 650,000 distinct CDR3 sequences, of which roughly 5% are seen a single time; around 3.5% belongs to the top ten. Sequencing was carried out using blood, either unsorted or a sorted T cell fraction (not recorded which). These receptors all come from a male donor with ankylosing spondylitis. The CDR3 runs from the conserved cysteine through the conserved F or W. D genes are given only for firm matches. For some rows the clone size is stated as once, few or many, or as a class when expanded; others skip it.

DNA: TGCGCCAGCAGCTTGTGGACAGGGGGCTCGTGGGAGGATTCACCCCTCCACTTT
CDR3: CASSLWTGGSWEDSPLHF
size: many
D: TRBD1
V: TRBV5-1
J: TRBJ1-6

DNA: TGTGCCAGCAGCGTAGCGTCGTTCTCCTACAATGAGCAGTTCTTC
CDR3: CASSVASFSYNEQFF
size: many
D: NA
V: TRBV9
J: TRBJ2-1

DNA: TGTGCCAGCAGCCGGGGGTCGGAAGTCTACGAGCAGTACTTC
CDR3: CASSRGSEVYEQYF
size: few
D: NA
V: TRBV3-1
J: TRBJ2-7

DNA: TGTGCCAGCAGCCCCCCCGCCGGACAGGGACGAAGGCCAGATACGCAGTATTTT
CDR3: CASSPPAGQGRRPDTQYF
size: many
D: TRBD1
V: TRBV7-6
J: TRBJ2-3

DNA: TGTGCCAGCAGCAGGGCGAATGGGTATGGCTACACCTTC
CDR3: CASSRANGYGYTF
size: NA
D: NA
V: TRBV6-5
J: TRBJ1-2

DNA: TGTGCCAGCAGCTTTACGCACGGGTCCTACGAGCAGTACTTC
CDR3: CASSFTHGSYEQYF
size: many
D: NA
V: TRBV5-5
J: TRBJ2-7

DNA: TGCAGTGCTAGGCTCCGACAGGGAGGGGACACTGAAGCTTTCTTT
CDR3: CSARLRQGGDTEAFF
size: many
D: TRBD1
V: TRBV20-1
J: TRBJ1-1

DNA: TGTGCCATCAGTGAGTTCAGGGGACGCTACGAGCAGTACTTC
CDR3: CAISEFRGRYEQYF
size: many
D: NA
V: TRBV10-3
J: TRBJ2-7

DNA: TGCAGCGTTGAAGATCGGGCAAGGGAGACCCAGTACTTC
CDR3: CSVEDRARETQYF
size: many
D: NA
V: TRBV29-1
J: TRBJ2-5

DNA: TGTGCCAGCAGCACTTCCGGGGCACTTGGAAACACCATATATTTT
CDR3: CASSTSGALGNTIYF
size: many
D: NA
V: TRBV7-6
J: TRBJ1-3

DNA: TGTGCCAGCAGCTTTACATATGCCCAAGAGACCCAGTACTTC
CDR3: CASSFTYAQETQYF
size: once
D: NA
V: TRBV7-8
J: TRBJ2-5

DNA: TGTGCCACCTCGGGACACCTCCCCTACGAGCAGTACTTC
CDR3: CATSGHLPYEQYF
size: many
D: NA
V: TRBV10-3
J: TRBJ2-7

DNA: TGCGCCAGCAGCCGAGAAGGGACAGGGTTTGGCTACACCTTC
CDR3: CASSREGTGFGYTF
size: many
D: TRBD1
V: TRBV4-1
J: TRBJ1-2

DNA: TGCAGTGCTAGGGATGGGCGTAGCTCCTACGAGCAGTACTTC
CDR3: CSARDGRSSYEQYF
size: many
D: NA
V: TRBV20-1
J: TRBJ2-7

DNA: TGTGCCAGCAGTTCCTCAACGATGGGCTACACCTTC
CDR3: CASSSSTMGYTF
size: many
D: NA
V: TRBV28
J: TRBJ1-2

DNA: TGTGCCACCAGTGAATCTCCGGGACAGGGAACCGGCATGGGCCAAGAGACCCAGTACTTC
CDR3: CATSESPGQGTGMGQETQYF
size: NA
D: TRBD1
V: TRBV24-1
J: TRBJ2-5

DNA: TGCAGCGTTGAAGTTCCTTCCAACACTGAAGCTTTCTTT
CDR3: CSVEVPSNTEAFF
size: many
D: NA
V: TRBV29-1
J: TRBJ1-1

DNA: TGCGCCAGCAACCCGACAGGGGCTGGAATAGGCTACACCTTC
CDR3: CASNPTGAGIGYTF
size: many
D: TRBD1
V: TRBV5-1
J: TRBJ1-2

DNA: TGTGCCAGCAGTGAAGTTTTGAGCTCTGGAAACACCATATATTTT
CDR3: CASSEVLSSGNTIYF
size: many
D: NA
V: TRBV6-1
J: TRBJ1-3

DNA: TGTGCCAGCAGTTTATATGACAGGGGATCTCAGCCCCAGCATTTT
CDR3: CASSLYDRGSQPQHF
size: few
D: TRBD1
V: TRBV28
J: TRBJ1-5

DNA: TGTGCCAGCAGCCGACAGCTAAGCACAGATACGCAGTATTTT
CDR3: CASSRQLSTDTQYF
size: NA
D: NA
V: TRBV12-3/TRBV12-4
J: TRBJ2-3

DNA: TGTGCCAGCAGTTTGGGCCCGGGACACTCCTACGAGCAGTACTTC
CDR3: CASSLGPGHSYEQYF
size: many
D: NA
V: TRBV27
J: TRBJ2-7

DNA: TGTGCCAGCAGCTTATATCCCTCTTTTAAAAAACTAGCGGGGGGCTCCTACAATGAGCAGTTCTTC
CDR3: CASSLYPSFKKLAGGSYNEQFF
size: few
D: TRBD2
V: TRBV11-2
J: TRBJ2-1

DNA: TGTGCCAGCAGTTTACAGTTCCGGGACAGGGGCTATCAGCCCCAGCATTTT
CDR3: CASSLQFRDRGYQPQHF
size: NA
D: TRBD1
V: TRBV12-3/TRBV12-4
J: TRBJ1-5

DNA: TGTGCCAGCAGCTACCTCCAGGGGAAGTACGAGCAGTACTTC
CDR3: CASSYLQGKYEQYF
size: many
D: NA
V: TRBV13
J: TRBJ2-7

DNA: TGTGCCAGCAGTTTAAGACAAGGTCAGAATCAGCCCCAGCATTTT
CDR3: CASSLRQGQNQPQHF
size: NA
D: NA
V: TRBV27
J: TRBJ1-5

DNA: TGCAGTGCTAGGTGGGAGGACATCTCCTACAATGAGCAGTTCTTC
CDR3: CSARWEDISYNEQFF
size: many
D: NA
V: TRBV20-1
J: TRBJ2-1

DNA: TGTGCCAGCAGCCAGGCTTGGACAGGGGGCTCATATGGCTACACCTTC
CDR3: CASSQAWTGGSYGYTF
size: many
D: TRBD1
V: TRBV4-2
J: TRBJ1-2

DNA: TGCGCCAGCAGCTGGGGAGACCGCACAGATACGCAGTATTTT
CDR3: CASSWGDRTDTQYF
size: many
D: NA
V: TRBV5-1
J: TRBJ2-3

DNA: TGTGCCAGCAGTCCAGGGGGCGCGGACACTGAAGCTTTCTTT
CDR3: CASSPGGADTEAFF
size: many
D: TRBD1
V: TRBV12-3/TRBV12-4
J: TRBJ1-1

DNA: TGTGCCAGCAGCTTGGGACCCAATTACAATGAGCAGTTCTTC
CDR3: CASSLGPNYNEQFF
size: many
D: NA
V: TRBV7-6
J: TRBJ2-1

DNA: TGTGCCACCTTCGGGACGAACTATGGCTACACCTTC
CDR3: CATFGTNYGYTF
size: many
D: NA
V: TRBV28
J: TRBJ1-2

DNA: TGTGCCACCAGCAGAGGCGGACTAGCGGGAGGAGCCTACGAGCAGTACTTC
CDR3: CATSRGGLAGGAYEQYF
size: few
D: TRBD2
V: TRBV15
J: TRBJ2-7

DNA: TGCAGCGTGACAGGGGGAGCGAACTATGGCTACACCTTC
CDR3: CSVTGGANYGYTF
size: many
D: TRBD1
V: TRBV29-1
J: TRBJ1-2

DNA: TGTGCCAGCAGCTCGGGGGTTTCGGATGAGCAGTTCTTC
CDR3: CASSSGVSDEQFF
size: few
D: NA
V: TRBV7-9
J: TRBJ2-1

DNA: TGTGCCAGCAGACCTCTTCTTTTGAAAAAACTGTTTTTT
CDR3: CASRPLLLKKLFF
size: many
D: NA
V: TRBV2
J: TRBJ1-4

DNA: TGTGCCAGCAGTTACAGGGGACAGTACAATGAGCAGTTCTTC
CDR3: CASSYRGQYNEQFF
size: many
D: TRBD1
V: TRBV6-2/TRBV6-3
J: TRBJ2-1

DNA: TGTGCCATCAGTGAAGGGACGGTCTATGGCTACACCTTC
CDR3: CAISEGTVYGYTF
size: many
D: NA
V: TRBV10-3
J: TRBJ1-2

DNA: TGTGCCACCAGCAGATCCGGGCGGAGTAGCACAGATACGCAGTATTTT
CDR3: CATSRSGRSSTDTQYF
size: many
D: NA
V: TRBV15
J: TRBJ2-3

DNA: TGTGCCAGCAGCCCACTAGCGGGGAGCACAGATACGCAGTATTTT
CDR3: CASSPLAGSTDTQYF
size: many
D: TRBD2
V: TRBV5-6
J: TRBJ2-3

DNA: TGTGCCAGCAGCGTAGTCGCCCCAGATACGCAGTATTTT
CDR3: CASSVVAPDTQYF
size: NA
D: NA
V: TRBV9
J: TRBJ2-3

DNA: TGCAGTGCTGGACAGGGGGCTGTCGATCAGCCCCAGCATTTT
CDR3: CSAGQGAVDQPQHF
size: many
D: TRBD1
V: TRBV20-1
J: TRBJ1-5

DNA: TGTGCCAGCAGCCGACAGGGAGATTACTATGGCTACACCTTC
CDR3: CASSRQGDYYGYTF
size: many
D: TRBD1
V: TRBV12-3/TRBV12-4
J: TRBJ1-2

DNA: TGTGCCAGCAGTTTACGGTCGCGTAGGGGAGGCTACACCTTC
CDR3: CASSLRSRRGGYTF
size: many
D: NA
V: TRBV12-3/TRBV12-4
J: TRBJ1-2

DNA: TGTGCCAGCAGCTCAGACAGGGGTGATACGCAGTATTTT
CDR3: CASSSDRGDTQYF
size: NA
D: TRBD1
V: TRBV7-2
J: TRBJ2-3

DNA: TGTGCCAGGGGGGATGGAAGCTACGAGCAGTACTTC
CDR3: CARGDGSYEQYF
size: many
D: NA
V: TRBV21-1
J: TRBJ2-7

DNA: TGTGCCAGTGGGATTCCGGACGGAGCCCTCTACGAGCAGTACTTC
CDR3: CASGIPDGALYEQYF
size: many
D: NA
V: TRBV6-1
J: TRBJ2-7

DNA: TGCAGCGTCCCCAAACCCCTAGCGAGGGGGGATGAATACAATGAGCAGTTCTTC
CDR3: CSVPKPLARGDEYNEQFF
size: many
D: NA
V: TRBV29-1
J: TRBJ2-1

DNA: TGTGCCAGCAGCTTGGGGGCTGGATATGAGCAGTTCTTC
CDR3: CASSLGAGYEQFF
size: NA
D: NA
V: TRBV5-5
J: TRBJ2-1

DNA: TGTGCCAGCACCTTCGGGGGTTACGGCTACACCTTC
CDR3: CASTFGGYGYTF
size: many
D: NA
V: TRBV9
J: TRBJ1-2

DNA: TGCGCCAGCAGCCAAGATAGGACACCAGCCTCCTACGAGCAGTACTTC
CDR3: CASSQDRTPASYEQYF
size: NA
D: NA
V: TRBV4-1
J: TRBJ2-7